Below are 3 T cell receptor beta chains sequenced from a single sample in a study of shared clonotypes between healthy human individuals. CD45RO-negative, CCR7-positively selected cells formed the naive CD8 fraction, excluding terminally differentiated effector memory CD45RA+ cells. Using immunoSEQ multiplex PCR, the repertoire was profiled, and TCRdb retains in-frame clones only, with some absent. The sample lists roughly 850,000 clones, around 96% occurring once. Sequences were obtained from naive CD8+ T cells sorted from blood. These receptors were collected from a man aged 30 to 39 in good health.

The rearrangement uses TRBV19 and TRBJ1-5, with D possibly TRBD1 on 5 matching bases. The CDR3 is 13 amino acids. Trimming took off 3 bases at V and 7 bases at J, with 10 bases between the two ends. Germline CDR1 reads LNHDA; CDR2 reads SQIVND (reference sequence). CDR3 in DNA: TGTGCCAGTAGTATTGGGGGATTACAGCCCCAGCATTTT. Protein product: CASSIGGLQPQHF.

The chain has TRBV29-1 and TRBJ2-1, with TRBD1 as a possible D gene (5 bases). Per germline, CDR1 SQVTM and CDR2 ANQGSEA. V lost 0 bases and J lost 9, with 9 bases in between. The CDR3 length is 12 residues. CDR3 in DNA: TGCAGCGTTGAAGATCAGGGCGCTGAGCAGTTCTTC. Amino acid sequence: CSVEDQGAEQFF.

The chain couples TRBV11-2 to TRBJ1-3; 7 nucleotides agree with TRBD1. The CDR3 extends over 17 amino acids. J gave up 0 bases and V 3 bases, and 8 bases lay outside the gene matches. Germline V gene lookup returns CDR1 SGHAT and CDR2 FQNNGV. CDR3 nucleotide sequence: TGTGCCAGCAGCTTGGGACAGACCCATACCTCTGGAAACACCATATATTTT. Protein product: CASSLGQTHTSGNTIYF.